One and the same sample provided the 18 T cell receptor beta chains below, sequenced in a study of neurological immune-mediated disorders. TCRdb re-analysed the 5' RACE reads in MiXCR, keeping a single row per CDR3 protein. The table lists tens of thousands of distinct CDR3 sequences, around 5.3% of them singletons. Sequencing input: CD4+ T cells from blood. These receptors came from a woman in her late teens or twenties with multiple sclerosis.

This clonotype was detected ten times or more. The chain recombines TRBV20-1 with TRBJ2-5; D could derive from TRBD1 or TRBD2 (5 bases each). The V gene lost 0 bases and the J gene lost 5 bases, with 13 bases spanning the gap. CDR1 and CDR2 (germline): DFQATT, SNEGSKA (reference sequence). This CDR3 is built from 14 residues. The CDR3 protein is CSARERGVWETQYF. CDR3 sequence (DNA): TGCAGTGCTAGAGAAAGAGGGGTTTGGGAGACCCAGTACTTC.

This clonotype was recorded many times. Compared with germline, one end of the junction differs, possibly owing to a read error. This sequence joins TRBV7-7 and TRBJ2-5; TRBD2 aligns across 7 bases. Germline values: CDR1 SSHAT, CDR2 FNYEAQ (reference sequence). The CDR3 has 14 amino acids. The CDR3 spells CASRPEGLSGTQYF. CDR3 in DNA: TGTGCTAGCAGACCCGAGGGACTATCGGGGACCCAGTACTTC.

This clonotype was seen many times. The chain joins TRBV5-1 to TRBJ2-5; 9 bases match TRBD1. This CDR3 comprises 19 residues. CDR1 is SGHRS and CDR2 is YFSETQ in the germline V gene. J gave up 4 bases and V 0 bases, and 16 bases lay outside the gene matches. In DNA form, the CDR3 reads TGCGCCAGCAGCTTGGTTACAGGGGGCTTAGGTAGTAGAGGAGAGACCCAGTACTTC. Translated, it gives CASSLVTGGLGSRGETQYF.

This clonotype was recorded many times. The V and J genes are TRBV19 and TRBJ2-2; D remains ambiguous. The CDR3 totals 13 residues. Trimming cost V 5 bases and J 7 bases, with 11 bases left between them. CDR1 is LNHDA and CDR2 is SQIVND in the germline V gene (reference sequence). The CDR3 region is CASSLGLVGELFF. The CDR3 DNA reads TGTGCCAGTAGTCTGGGGTTGGTCGGGGAGCTGTTTTTT.

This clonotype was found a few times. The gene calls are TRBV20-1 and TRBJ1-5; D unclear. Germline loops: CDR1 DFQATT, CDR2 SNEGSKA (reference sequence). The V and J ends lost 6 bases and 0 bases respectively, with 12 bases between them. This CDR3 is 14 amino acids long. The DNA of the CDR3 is TGCAGTGCAAAGAGTGGTTTTAGCAATCAGCCCCAGCATTTT. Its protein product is CSAKSGFSNQPQHF.

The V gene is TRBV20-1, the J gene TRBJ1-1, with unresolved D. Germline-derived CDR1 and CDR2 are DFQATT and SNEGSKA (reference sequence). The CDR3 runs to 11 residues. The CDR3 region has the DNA TGCACATGCAGAGGGAACACTGAAGCTTTCTTT. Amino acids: CTCRGNTEAFF.

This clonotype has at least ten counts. The CDR3 sequence: CASSPRPDPQYF. The CDR3 region has the DNA TGTGCCAGCAGCCCGAGGCCCGATCCGCAGTATTTT. The chain combines TRBV7-2 with TRBJ2-3; D is uncertain. The germline V gene has CDR1 SGHTA and CDR2 FQGNSA. The length of the CDR3 is 12 residues. V was trimmed by 5 bases and J by 10 bases, leaving 13 bases between them.

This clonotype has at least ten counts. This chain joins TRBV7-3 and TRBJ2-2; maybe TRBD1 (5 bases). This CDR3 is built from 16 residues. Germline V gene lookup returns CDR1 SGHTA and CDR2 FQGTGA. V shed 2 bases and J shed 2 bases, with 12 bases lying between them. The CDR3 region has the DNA TGTGCCAGCAGCTTACTTGACAGAAGAAACACCGGGGAGCTGTTTTTT. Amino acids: CASSLLDRRNTGELFF.

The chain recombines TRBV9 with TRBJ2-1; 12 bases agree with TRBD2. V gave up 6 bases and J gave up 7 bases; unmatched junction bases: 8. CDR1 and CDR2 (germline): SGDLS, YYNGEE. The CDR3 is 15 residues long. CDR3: CASTASGRAMNEQFF. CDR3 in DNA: TGTGCCAGCACCGCTAGCGGGAGGGCCATGAATGAGCAGTTCTTC.

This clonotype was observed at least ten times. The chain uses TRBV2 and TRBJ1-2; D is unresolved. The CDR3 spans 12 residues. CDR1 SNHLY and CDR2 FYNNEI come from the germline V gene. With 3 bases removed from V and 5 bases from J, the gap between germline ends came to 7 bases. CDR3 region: CASSDRQYGYTF. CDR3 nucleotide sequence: TGTGCCAGCAGTGATCGGCAGTATGGCTACACCTTC.

The CDR3 loop reads CASSLIRVNTEAFF. CDR3 coding DNA: TGTGCCAGCAGTTTAATAAGGGTGAACACTGAAGCTTTCTTT. The chain uses TRBV12-3 or TRBV12-4 and TRBJ1-1; D unresolved. The V end was cut by 2 bases, the J end by 0 bases, with 7 bases between. The length of the CDR3 is 14 residues.

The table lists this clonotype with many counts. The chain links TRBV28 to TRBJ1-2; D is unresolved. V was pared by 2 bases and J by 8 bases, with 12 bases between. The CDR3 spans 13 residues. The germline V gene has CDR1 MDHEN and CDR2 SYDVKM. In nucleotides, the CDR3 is TGTGCCAGCAGTTTACCCGGGAGTGGAGGCTACACCTTC. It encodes CASSLPGSGGYTF.

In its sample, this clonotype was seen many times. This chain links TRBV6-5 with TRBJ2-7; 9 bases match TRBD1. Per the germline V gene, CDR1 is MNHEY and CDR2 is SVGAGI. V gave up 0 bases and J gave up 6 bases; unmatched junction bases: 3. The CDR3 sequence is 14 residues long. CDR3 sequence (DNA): TGTGCCAGCAGTTACTCGGGACAGGGTTCCGAGCAGTACTTC. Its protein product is CASSYSGQGSEQYF.

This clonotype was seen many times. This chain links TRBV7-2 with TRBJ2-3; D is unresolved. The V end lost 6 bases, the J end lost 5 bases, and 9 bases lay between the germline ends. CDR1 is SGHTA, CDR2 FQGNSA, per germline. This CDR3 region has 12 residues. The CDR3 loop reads CASRQTGDTQYF. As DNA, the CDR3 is TGTGCCAGCAGGCAGACTGGAGATACGCAGTATTTT.

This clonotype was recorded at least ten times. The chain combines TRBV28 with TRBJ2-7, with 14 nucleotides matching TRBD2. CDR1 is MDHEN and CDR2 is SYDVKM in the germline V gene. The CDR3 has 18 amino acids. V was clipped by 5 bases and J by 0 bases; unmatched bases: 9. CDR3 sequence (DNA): TGTGCCAGCAGTCCTTTGACTAGCGGGAGGGCCCCCTCCTACGAGCAGTACGTC. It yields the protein CASSPLTSGRAPSYEQYV.

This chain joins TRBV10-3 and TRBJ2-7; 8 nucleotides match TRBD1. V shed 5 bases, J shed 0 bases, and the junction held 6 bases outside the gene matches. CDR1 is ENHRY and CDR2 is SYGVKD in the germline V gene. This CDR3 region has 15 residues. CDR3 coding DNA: TGTGCCATCAGTAGGACAGGGTCGAGCTCCTACGAGCAGTACTTC. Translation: CAISRTGSSSYEQYF.

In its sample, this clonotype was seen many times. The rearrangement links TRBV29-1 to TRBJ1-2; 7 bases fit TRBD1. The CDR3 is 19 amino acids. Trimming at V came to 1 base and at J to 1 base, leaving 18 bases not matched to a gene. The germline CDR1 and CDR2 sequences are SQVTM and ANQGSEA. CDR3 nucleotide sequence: TGCAGCGTTGAAGGCAGACCAGGGGAAAGGGGGCTTCTTAACTATGGCTACACCTTC. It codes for CSVEGRPGERGLLNYGYTF.

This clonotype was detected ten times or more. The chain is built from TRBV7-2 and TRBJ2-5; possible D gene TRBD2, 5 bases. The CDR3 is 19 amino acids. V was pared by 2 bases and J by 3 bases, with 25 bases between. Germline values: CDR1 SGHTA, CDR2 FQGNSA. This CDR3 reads CASSLSGSSSRTRKETQYF. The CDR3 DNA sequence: TGTGCCAGCAGCTTATCGGGGAGCTCGAGTCGGACGCGAAAAGAGACCCAGTACTTC.